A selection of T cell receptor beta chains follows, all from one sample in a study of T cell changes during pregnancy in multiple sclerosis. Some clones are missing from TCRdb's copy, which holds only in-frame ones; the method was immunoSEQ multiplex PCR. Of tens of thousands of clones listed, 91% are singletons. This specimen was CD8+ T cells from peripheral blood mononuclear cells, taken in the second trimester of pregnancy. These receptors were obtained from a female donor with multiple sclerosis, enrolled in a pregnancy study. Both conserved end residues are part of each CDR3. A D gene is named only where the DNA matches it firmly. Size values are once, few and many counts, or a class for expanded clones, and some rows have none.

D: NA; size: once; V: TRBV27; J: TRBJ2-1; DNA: TGTGCCAGCAGTCAATCCCCCTCCGCGGGTGATGAGCAGTTCTTC; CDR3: CASSQSPSAGDEQFF
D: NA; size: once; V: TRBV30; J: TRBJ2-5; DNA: TGTGCCTGGAGTGGGGGAGGAGAGACCCAGTACTTC; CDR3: CAWSGGGETQYF
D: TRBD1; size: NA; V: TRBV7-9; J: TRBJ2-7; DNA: TGTGCCAGCAGCTCACGACAGGGAGTCGAGCAGTACTTC; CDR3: CASSSRQGVEQYF
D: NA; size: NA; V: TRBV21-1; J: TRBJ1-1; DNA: TGTGCCAGCGGCTTGGCGAACACTGAAGCTTTCTTT; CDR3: CASGLANTEAFF
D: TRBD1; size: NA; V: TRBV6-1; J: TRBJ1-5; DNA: TGTGCCAGCAGTGATCGGACAGGAGCAAATCAGCCCCAGCATTTT; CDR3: CASSDRTGANQPQHF
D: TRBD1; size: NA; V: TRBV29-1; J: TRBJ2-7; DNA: TGCAGCGTTGATGCAGAAGGGGGCCTCTACGAGCAGTACTTC; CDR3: CSVDAEGGLYEQYF
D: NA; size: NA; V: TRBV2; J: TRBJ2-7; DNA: TGTGCCAGCACCACACGGGGTCACAGCTCCTACGAGCAGTACTTC; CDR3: CASTTRGHSSYEQYF
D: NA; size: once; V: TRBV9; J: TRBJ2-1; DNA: TGTGCCAGCAGCGTAGGGGGGGTGGGCGAGCAGTTCTTC; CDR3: CASSVGGVGEQFF
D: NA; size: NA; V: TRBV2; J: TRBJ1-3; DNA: TGTGCCAGCAGGGTCCGCCAGGCTGGAAACACCATATATTTT; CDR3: CASRVRQAGNTIYF
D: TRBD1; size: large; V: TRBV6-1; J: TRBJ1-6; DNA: TGTGCCAGCAGGGAAACTGCAGACAGGGGGTATAATTCACCCCTCCACTTT; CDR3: CASRETADRGYNSPLHF
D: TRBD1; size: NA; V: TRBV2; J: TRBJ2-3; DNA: TGTGCCAGCAGCCGAAGGGACAGGGGGCAGATATGGCCAGATACGCAGTATTTT; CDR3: CASSRRDRGQIWPDTQYF
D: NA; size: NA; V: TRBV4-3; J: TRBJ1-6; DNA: TGCGCCAGCAGCCAGATTGGACAGATCAATTCACCCCTCCACTTT; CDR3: CASSQIGQINSPLHF
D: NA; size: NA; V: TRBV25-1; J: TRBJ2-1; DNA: TGTGCCAGCAATAGGGGTGACAATGAGCAGTTCTTC; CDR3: CASNRGDNEQFF
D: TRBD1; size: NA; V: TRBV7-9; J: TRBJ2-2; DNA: TGTGCCAGCAGCTTACAGGGGGCGGACGGGGAGCTGTTTTTT; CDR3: CASSLQGADGELFF
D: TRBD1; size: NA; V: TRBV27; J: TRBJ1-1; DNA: TGTGCCAGCAGTTTATACAGGGGACACACTGAAGCTTTCTTT; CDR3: CASSLYRGHTEAFF
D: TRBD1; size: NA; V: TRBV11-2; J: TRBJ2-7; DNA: TGTGCCAGCAGCTTCCGGGACAGGGTCTCCGACGAGCAGTACTTC; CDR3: CASSFRDRVSDEQYF
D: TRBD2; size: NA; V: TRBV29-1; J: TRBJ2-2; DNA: TGCAGCGTCGATTTAGCGGGAGCGAACACCGGGGAGCTGTTTTTT; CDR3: CSVDLAGANTGELFF
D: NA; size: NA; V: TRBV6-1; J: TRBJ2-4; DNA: TGTGCCACCCTGGCTTCCCCGTTAGCCAAAAACATTCAGTACTTC; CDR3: CATLASPLAKNIQYF
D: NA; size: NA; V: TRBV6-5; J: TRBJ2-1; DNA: TGTGCCAGCAGTTACATAGGCCTCTGGAGCAATGAGCAGTTCTTC; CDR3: CASSYIGLWSNEQFF
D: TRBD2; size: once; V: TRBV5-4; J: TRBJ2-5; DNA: TGTGCCAGCATCCCCGGAGCCCCGGGGGGGCGAGAGACCCAGTACTTC; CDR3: CASIPGAPGGRETQYF
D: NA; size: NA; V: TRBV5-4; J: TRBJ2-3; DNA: TGTGCCAGCAGCGGGACACCTACAGATACGCAGTATTTT; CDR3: CASSGTPTDTQYF
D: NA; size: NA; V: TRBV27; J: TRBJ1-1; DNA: TGTGCCAGCACAGGTCAGGGTTCGCGCACTGAAGCTTTCTTT; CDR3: CASTGQGSRTEAFF
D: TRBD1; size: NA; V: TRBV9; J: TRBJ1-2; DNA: TGTGCCAGCAGCGTTGGGACAGACTATGGCTACACCTTC; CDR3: CASSVGTDYGYTF
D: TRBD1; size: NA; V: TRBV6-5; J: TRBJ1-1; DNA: TGTGCCAGCAGTTATTCGGACAGGACTGAAGCTTTCTTT; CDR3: CASSYSDRTEAFF
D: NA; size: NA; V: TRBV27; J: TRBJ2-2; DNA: TGTGCCAGCAGTTTACTGGACAGCCACCGGGAGCTGTTTTTT; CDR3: CASSLLDSHRELFF
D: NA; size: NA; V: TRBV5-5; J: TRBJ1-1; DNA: TGTGCCAGCAGCCGCCGAGTCGCCACTGAAGCTTTCTTT; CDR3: CASSRRVATEAFF
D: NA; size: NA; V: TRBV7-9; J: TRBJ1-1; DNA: TGTGCCAGCAGCTTAGCCCTTGGACTGAGCACTGAAGCTTTCTTT; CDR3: CASSLALGLSTEAFF
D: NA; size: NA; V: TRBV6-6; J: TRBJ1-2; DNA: TGTGCCAGCAGCCTACGGGGGGAGTACTATGGCTACACCTTC; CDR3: CASSLRGEYYGYTF
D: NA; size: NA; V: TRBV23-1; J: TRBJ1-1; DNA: TGCGCCACATTACAGTACACTGAAGCTTTCTTT; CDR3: CATLQYTEAFF
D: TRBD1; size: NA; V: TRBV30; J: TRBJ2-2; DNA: TGTGCCTACCTAACAGGGGTCCCCACCGGGGAGCTGTTTTTT; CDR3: CAYLTGVPTGELFF